The rows below give T cell receptor beta chains drawn from one sample of a study of beta chain features in type 1 diabetes. Clones were sequenced by immunoSEQ multiplex PCR, and TCRdb holds only the in-frame ones, with some missing. The sample records hundreds of thousands of clones, around an eighth being singletons. Material for sequencing was naive CD4+ T cells from blood. The source is a man younger than 35 with type 1 diabetes. Each CDR3 is given with its conserved first and last residue. The order of the fields is V gene, CDR3 length, D gene, J gene, clone size, CDR3 DNA, CDR3 protein. The D gene is left open where the match is weak. For some rows the clone size is stated as once, few or many, or as a class when expanded; others skip it.

v_call: TRBV7-9
cdr3_length: 14
d_call: -
j_call: TRBJ2-1
clone_size: few
cdr3_nt: TGTGCCAGCAGCTTGGGCGGCTCCTACAATGAGCAGTTCTTC
cdr3_aa: CASSLGGSYNEQFF

v_call: TRBV7-2
cdr3_length: 14
d_call: -
j_call: TRBJ1-2
clone_size: -
cdr3_nt: TGTGCCAGCAGCCCAGGGACTCAGAACTATGGCTACACCTTC
cdr3_aa: CASSPGTQNYGYTF

v_call: TRBV4-3
cdr3_length: 14
d_call: -
j_call: TRBJ1-5
clone_size: few
cdr3_nt: TGCGCCAGCAGCCTTTCTAGGGGGGATCAGCCCCAGCATTTT
cdr3_aa: CASSLSRGDQPQHF

v_call: TRBV4-2
cdr3_length: 13
d_call: -
j_call: TRBJ2-1
clone_size: -
cdr3_nt: TGTGCCAGCTCCCAGGCCCCCTACAATGAGCAGTTCTTC
cdr3_aa: CASSQAPYNEQFF

v_call: TRBV7-2
cdr3_length: 16
d_call: TRBD2
j_call: TRBJ2-5
clone_size: -
cdr3_nt: TGTGCCAGCAGCTACGGACTAGCGGAGGGGGACGAGACCCAGTACTTC
cdr3_aa: CASSYGLAEGDETQYF

v_call: TRBV7-2
cdr3_length: 15
d_call: -
j_call: TRBJ1-2
clone_size: -
cdr3_nt: TGTGCCAGCAGCCCTCCCCGGGCGGACCGCTATGGCTACACCTTC
cdr3_aa: CASSPPRADRYGYTF

v_call: TRBV9
cdr3_length: 15
d_call: -
j_call: TRBJ2-1
clone_size: -
cdr3_nt: TGTGCCAGCAGCGTAGGTAGTTTGAATGTAAATGAGCAGTTCTTC
cdr3_aa: CASSVGSLNVNEQFF

v_call: TRBV14
cdr3_length: 17
d_call: TRBD2
j_call: TRBJ2-2
clone_size: few
cdr3_nt: TGTGCCAGCAGCCCCCTAGCGGGAGGGCCGCGCACCGGGGAGCTGTTTTTT
cdr3_aa: CASSPLAGGPRTGELFF

v_call: TRBV6-5
cdr3_length: 14
d_call: TRBD1
j_call: TRBJ1-1
clone_size: few
cdr3_nt: TGTGCCAGCAGCGGGGACAGGTGGTTTTCTGAAGCTTTCTTT
cdr3_aa: CASSGDRWFSEAFF

v_call: TRBV28
cdr3_length: 13
d_call: -
j_call: TRBJ1-2
clone_size: few
cdr3_nt: TGTGCCAGCAGTTTATCAGGGGCTGATGGCTACACCTTC
cdr3_aa: CASSLSGADGYTF

v_call: TRBV15
cdr3_length: 13
d_call: -
j_call: TRBJ2-7
clone_size: -
cdr3_nt: TGTGCCACCAGCAGAGAGACATTCTACGAGCAGTACTTC
cdr3_aa: CATSRETFYEQYF

v_call: TRBV14
cdr3_length: 11
d_call: -
j_call: TRBJ2-7
clone_size: -
cdr3_nt: TGTGCCAGCAGCGGGGGGTACGAGCAGTACTTC
cdr3_aa: CASSGGYEQYF

v_call: TRBV30
cdr3_length: 11
d_call: -
j_call: TRBJ2-7
clone_size: few
cdr3_nt: TGTGCCTGGAGTATCGGGAACGAGCAGTACTTC
cdr3_aa: CAWSIGNEQYF

v_call: TRBV7-2
cdr3_length: 16
d_call: TRBD2
j_call: TRBJ2-3
clone_size: -
cdr3_nt: TGTGCCAGCAGCTTAGGTAGCGGGGGGGTCACAGATACGCAGTATTTT
cdr3_aa: CASSLGSGGVTDTQYF

v_call: TRBV7-9
cdr3_length: 14
d_call: TRBD1
j_call: TRBJ2-7
clone_size: -
cdr3_nt: TGTGCCAGCAGCCCGGGACAGGCACTAGGAGAGCAGTACTTC
cdr3_aa: CASSPGQALGEQYF

v_call: TRBV29-1
cdr3_length: 13
d_call: -
j_call: TRBJ2-3
clone_size: few
cdr3_nt: TGCAGCGTAGGAGGGCAGGGCGCAGCTACGCAGTATTTT
cdr3_aa: CSVGGQGAATQYF

v_call: TRBV11-2
cdr3_length: 15
d_call: -
j_call: TRBJ2-2
clone_size: few
cdr3_nt: TGTGCCAGCAGCTTACCAGGGTCGAACACCGGGGAGCTGTTTTTT
cdr3_aa: CASSLPGSNTGELFF

v_call: TRBV5-1
cdr3_length: 15
d_call: -
j_call: TRBJ1-1
clone_size: few
cdr3_nt: TGCGCCAGCAGCCAGGACGGGGGAGGCTACACTGAAGCTTTCTTT
cdr3_aa: CASSQDGGGYTEAFF

v_call: TRBV15
cdr3_length: 14
d_call: -
j_call: TRBJ1-5
clone_size: -
cdr3_nt: TGTGCCACCAGAAGGGAGGAGGGCGGTCAGCCCCAGCATTTT
cdr3_aa: CATRREEGGQPQHF

v_call: TRBV6-6
cdr3_length: 15
d_call: -
j_call: TRBJ2-7
clone_size: few
cdr3_nt: TGTGCCAGCGGCGCCGGGGGACTCAGCTCCTACGAGCAGTACTTC
cdr3_aa: CASGAGGLSSYEQYF

v_call: TRBV30
cdr3_length: 14
d_call: -
j_call: TRBJ2-5
clone_size: few
cdr3_nt: TGTGCCTGGAGTGTAGGGGGGACAGTAGAGACCCAGTACTTC
cdr3_aa: CAWSVGGTVETQYF

v_call: TRBV7-9
cdr3_length: 13
d_call: TRBD2
j_call: TRBJ2-1
clone_size: -
cdr3_nt: TGTGCCAGCAGCTTTTCGACTAGCGCTGAGCAGTTCTTC
cdr3_aa: CASSFSTSAEQFF

v_call: TRBV5-6
cdr3_length: 11
d_call: -
j_call: TRBJ2-7
clone_size: -
cdr3_nt: TGTGCCAGCAGCTTGGGACCCGAGCAGTACTTC
cdr3_aa: CASSLGPEQYF

v_call: TRBV5-1
cdr3_length: 20
d_call: TRBD2
j_call: TRBJ2-6
clone_size: -
cdr3_nt: TGCGCCAGCAGCTTGGCGTTAACTAGCGGGAGGGCCTCTGGGGCCAACGTCCTGACTTTC
cdr3_aa: CASSLALTSGRASGANVLTF

v_call: TRBV7-3
cdr3_length: 15
d_call: TRBD1
j_call: TRBJ1-1
clone_size: few
cdr3_nt: TGTGCCAGCAGCTCCCTTGGGACAGTGAACACTGAAGCTTTCTTT
cdr3_aa: CASSSLGTVNTEAFF

v_call: TRBV6-5
cdr3_length: 11
d_call: -
j_call: TRBJ1-2
clone_size: -
cdr3_nt: TGTGCCAGCAGTTCAGAATATGGCTACACCTTC
cdr3_aa: CASSSEYGYTF

v_call: TRBV5-6
cdr3_length: 16
d_call: TRBD1
j_call: TRBJ2-7
clone_size: few
cdr3_nt: TGTGCCAGCACCATTAAACCGGGACAGGGTATCTACGAGCAGTACTTC
cdr3_aa: CASTIKPGQGIYEQYF

v_call: TRBV4-2
cdr3_length: 14
d_call: -
j_call: TRBJ2-7
clone_size: -
cdr3_nt: TGTGCCAGCAGCCAAGGTCAGGGTATCTACGAGCAGTACTTC
cdr3_aa: CASSQGQGIYEQYF

v_call: TRBV28
cdr3_length: 14
d_call: -
j_call: TRBJ2-7
clone_size: few
cdr3_nt: TGTGCCAGCGTTGCAGGGAGTGCACGCTACGAGCAGTACTTC
cdr3_aa: CASVAGSARYEQYF

v_call: TRBV10-3
cdr3_length: 19
d_call: TRBD2
j_call: TRBJ2-4
clone_size: -
cdr3_nt: TGTGCCATCAGTCCGGGACTAGCGGGGTCGCCGCTAGCCAAAAACATTCAGTACTTC
cdr3_aa: CAISPGLAGSPLAKNIQYF

v_call: TRBV5-8
cdr3_length: 15
d_call: -
j_call: TRBJ1-1
clone_size: -
cdr3_nt: TGTGCCAGCAGCTTGACGGTTTCAGGGGCAAATGTAGCTTTCTTT
cdr3_aa: CASSLTVSGANVAFF

v_call: TRBV6-1
cdr3_length: 17
d_call: -
j_call: TRBJ2-4
clone_size: few
cdr3_nt: TGTGCCAGCAGTGACGGACGGGTACCGATAGCCAAAAACATTCAGTACTTC
cdr3_aa: CASSDGRVPIAKNIQYF

v_call: TRBV19
cdr3_length: 13
d_call: -
j_call: TRBJ1-2
clone_size: few
cdr3_nt: TGTGCCAGTAGTATAAGCCGGAACTATGGCTACACCTTC
cdr3_aa: CASSISRNYGYTF

v_call: TRBV19
cdr3_length: 14
d_call: -
j_call: TRBJ1-1
clone_size: -
cdr3_nt: TGTGCCAGTAGTATCGGATGGCAGAACACTGAAGCTTTCTTT
cdr3_aa: CASSIGWQNTEAFF

v_call: TRBV7-3
cdr3_length: 15
d_call: TRBD1
j_call: TRBJ2-7
clone_size: -
cdr3_nt: TGTGCCAGCAGCCCCCAAGGGACAGGGTTAGGCGAGCAGTACTTC
cdr3_aa: CASSPQGTGLGEQYF

v_call: TRBV7-9
cdr3_length: 13
d_call: -
j_call: TRBJ2-7
clone_size: -
cdr3_nt: TGTGCCAGCAGCTCTCCGACGTCCTACGAGCAGTACTTC
cdr3_aa: CASSSPTSYEQYF

v_call: TRBV7-2
cdr3_length: 14
d_call: TRBD2
j_call: TRBJ2-7
clone_size: -
cdr3_nt: TGTGCCACCAAATTAGCGGGGGGGCGCCACGAGCAGTACTTC
cdr3_aa: CATKLAGGRHEQYF

v_call: TRBV27
cdr3_length: 12
d_call: -
j_call: TRBJ1-2
clone_size: few
cdr3_nt: TGTGCCAGTTCCGGGAGTACAGATGGCTACACCTTC
cdr3_aa: CASSGSTDGYTF

v_call: TRBV7-2
cdr3_length: 14
d_call: -
j_call: TRBJ1-5
clone_size: few
cdr3_nt: TGTGCCAGCAGCTTCAGGAATAGCAATCAGCCCCAGCATTTT
cdr3_aa: CASSFRNSNQPQHF

v_call: TRBV19
cdr3_length: 15
d_call: -
j_call: TRBJ2-7
clone_size: few
cdr3_nt: TGTGCCAGTAGTACTTACCTCAGGGAAATCTACGAGCAGTACTTC
cdr3_aa: CASSTYLREIYEQYF

v_call: TRBV6-5
cdr3_length: 14
d_call: -
j_call: TRBJ1-1
clone_size: -
cdr3_nt: TGTGCCAGCAGTGAAGACAACTCGAACACTGAAGCTTTCTTT
cdr3_aa: CASSEDNSNTEAFF

v_call: TRBV7-9
cdr3_length: 13
d_call: -
j_call: TRBJ2-3
clone_size: -
cdr3_nt: TGTGCCAGCAGCTTAGCAACCACAGATACGCAGTATTTT
cdr3_aa: CASSLATTDTQYF

v_call: TRBV29-1
cdr3_length: 18
d_call: TRBD1
j_call: TRBJ1-1
clone_size: few
cdr3_nt: TGCAGCGCCGTCCCGGGACAGGGGGCCCTAGGGATTGACACTGAAGCTTTCTTT
cdr3_aa: CSAVPGQGALGIDTEAFF

v_call: TRBV27
cdr3_length: 15
d_call: -
j_call: TRBJ1-4
clone_size: few
cdr3_nt: TGTGCCAGCAGTCGCGCCGGGACAACTAATGAAAAACTGTTTTTT
cdr3_aa: CASSRAGTTNEKLFF

v_call: TRBV15
cdr3_length: 15
d_call: TRBD1
j_call: TRBJ2-7
clone_size: -
cdr3_nt: TGTGCCACCAGCTTCACCGGGACAGGCCCCTACGAGCAGTACTTC
cdr3_aa: CATSFTGTGPYEQYF

v_call: TRBV10-3
cdr3_length: 13
d_call: -
j_call: TRBJ2-3
clone_size: few
cdr3_nt: TGTGCCATCAGTGTGCGGGGCACAGATACGCAGTATTTT
cdr3_aa: CAISVRGTDTQYF